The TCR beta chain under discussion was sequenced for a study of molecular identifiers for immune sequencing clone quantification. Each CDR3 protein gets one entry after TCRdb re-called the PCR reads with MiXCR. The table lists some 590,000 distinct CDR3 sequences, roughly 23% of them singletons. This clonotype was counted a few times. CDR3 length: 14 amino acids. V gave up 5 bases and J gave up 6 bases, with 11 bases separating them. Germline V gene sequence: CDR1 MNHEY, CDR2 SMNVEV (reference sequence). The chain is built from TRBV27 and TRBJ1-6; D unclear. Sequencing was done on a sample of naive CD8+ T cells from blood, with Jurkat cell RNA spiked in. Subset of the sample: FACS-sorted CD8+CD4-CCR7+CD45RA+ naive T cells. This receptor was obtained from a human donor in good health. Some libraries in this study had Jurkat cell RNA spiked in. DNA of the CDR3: TGTGCCAGCAGTCTCTCGGGCGTTAATTCACCCCTCCACTTT. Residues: CASSLSGVNSPLHF.